The TCR beta chain under discussion was sequenced for a study of cytomegalovirus exposure and HLA in healthy donors. As for the study in general: For the approximately 410 genotyped donors, more than 80% fell within the Caucasian-associated ancestry cluster.

General study results and limits: An analysis that was carried out later associated 15,000 to 20,000 TCR beta sequences with HLA alleles at 0.05 false discovery rate. Per published reports, the classifier diagnosed cytomegalovirus status with high specificity and sensitivity.

The PCR made use of 60 Vbeta and 13 Jbeta primers. Some clones are missing from TCRdb's copy, which holds only in-frame ones; the method was immunoSEQ multiplex PCR. The profile shows some 150,000 clones, more than 65% of them singletons. Healthy bone marrow donors made up the donors. Germline CDR1 and CDR2: SQVTM and ANQGSEA. V lost 4 bases and J 3 bases, leaving 10 bases between the germline ends. This CDR3 is 12 amino acids long. For this clone: What it recognizes is unknown.

This chain links TRBV29-1 with TRBJ2-7, with D perhaps matching TRBD2 (6 bases). This TCR was sampled from a man between 45 and 60 years old in good health and CMV-seropositive. The sequenced sample consisted of PBMCs. The CDR3 DNA reads as TGCAGCGTTGCCGAGGACTACTACGAGCAGTACTTC. Amino acid sequence: CSVAEDYYEQYF.